These 20 T cell receptor beta chains were all obtained from the same sample, sequenced in a study of human T cells and chemical hapten exposure. The time point: pre-sensitization, week 0. Treatment defined: therapeutic diphenylcyclopropenone sensitization with weekly scalp DPC. One entry per CDR3 protein, called by TCRdb with MiXCR from the RACE reads. The data contain tens of thousands of distinct CDR3 sequences, 9.5% to 10% of them seen just once; the ten biggest clones take up roughly 8.8%. Sequencing was performed on whole blood, taken in connection with sensitization to the hapten diphenylcyclopropenone (DPC). The receptors here all came from a man between 40 and 49 years old with alopecia areata. Some clones in this sample may be carry-over from other donors' samples.

This clonotype was seen more than once but under ten times. The rearrangement links TRBV6-2 or TRBV6-3 to TRBJ2-2; either TRBD1 or TRBD2 may supply D (6 bases each). Germline V gene lookup returns CDR1 MNHEY and CDR2 SVGEGT. The germline V and J ends were trimmed by 2 bases and 5 bases, with 12 bases remaining between them. This CDR3 comprises 15 residues. The CDR3 coding sequence is TGTGCCAGCAGTTACATCAGGGGAGGTACCGGGGAGCTGTTTTTT. It codes for CASSYIRGGTGELFF.

This clonotype has more than one count but fewer than ten. This chain uses TRBV2 with TRBJ2-5; maybe TRBD1 (5 bases). The germline V and J ends were trimmed by 6 bases and 2 bases, with 19 bases remaining between them. Germline V gene data show CDR1 as SNHLY and CDR2 as FYNNEI. The CDR3 has 16 residues. CDR3 sequence: CASSIYSGSGQETQYF. CDR3 sequence (DNA): TGTGCCAGCAGCATCTATTCTGGGTCAGGGCAAGAGACCCAGTACTTC.

This clonotype was counted at least ten times. V gene TRBV9 combines with J gene TRBJ2-3; D possibly corresponds to TRBD1 (5 bases). Germline CDR1 SGDLS, CDR2 YYNGEE. Trimming pared 0 bases from V and 2 bases from J, leaving 13 bases between. The CDR3 covers 16 residues. CDR3: CASSVGQGTFTDTQYF. The CDR3 nucleotides read TGTGCCAGCAGCGTAGGTCAGGGAACCTTCACAGATACGCAGTATTTT. Drawing the rest from reference TRBV9 and TRBJ2-3, the complete variable domain is DSGVTQTPKHLITATGQRVTLRCSPRSGDLSVYWYQQSLDQGLQFLIQYYNGEERAKGNILERFSAQQFPDLHSELNLSSLELGDSALYFCASSVGQGTFTDTQYFGPGTRLTVL.

This clonotype was seen repeatedly, ten times or more. CDR3 residues: CASSSGANVLTF. The CDR3 region has the DNA TGTGCCAGCAGCTCTGGGGCCAACGTCCTGACTTTC. The chain employs TRBV5-4 and TRBJ2-6, with unresolved D. The length of the CDR3 is 12 residues. V lost 3 bases and J lost 2, with 0 bases in between. Per the germline V gene, CDR1 is SGHNT and CDR2 is YYREEE (reference sequence).

This clonotype was observed many times. This chain uses TRBV3-1 with TRBJ2-1; 11 nucleotides agree with TRBD2. Germline loops: CDR1 LGHDT, CDR2 YNNKEL (reference sequence). The J segment lost 9 bases and the V segment lost 1 base, leaving 2 bases of the junction unmatched. This CDR3 has 14 amino acids. The CDR3 sequence: CASSQGLAGREQFF. CDR3 nucleotides: TGTGCCAGCAGCCAAGGACTAGCGGGACGTGAGCAGTTCTTC.

This clonotype was seen a few times. V gene TRBV7-2 combines with J gene TRBJ2-7; 9 nucleotides agree with TRBD2. This CDR3 is built from 16 residues. Losses at the gene ends were 1 base for V and 4 bases for J; bases not matched to a gene: 8. Germline V gives CDR1 SGHTA, CDR2 FQGNSA. The CDR3 DNA sequence: TGTGCCAGCAGCTTAGTGGCGACTAGCGGTCCTTACGAGCAGTACTTC. It translates to CASSLVATSGPYEQYF.

This clonotype appeared a few times. The chain links TRBV9 to TRBJ1-5; no definite D call. CDR3 length equals 14 residues. Trimming removed 4 bases from V and 3 bases from J, with 11 bases in between. Germline V gene lookup returns CDR1 SGDLS and CDR2 YYNGEE. The CDR3 protein is CASSPGRYNQPQHF. The CDR3 DNA reads as TGTGCCAGCAGCCCCGGACGATACAATCAGCCCCAGCATTTT.

This sequence joins TRBV6-2 or TRBV6-3 and TRBJ1-5, with 8 nucleotides matching TRBD1. This CDR3 region has 20 residues. Germline CDR1 reads MNHEY; CDR2 reads SVGEGT. Trimming at V came to 6 bases and at J to 4 bases, leaving 23 bases not matched to a gene. The CDR3 region has the DNA TGTGCCAGCAGCCACTCGACAGGGGATCTCACCATCAGTGGAAATCAGCCCCAGCATTTT. This gives the protein CASSHSTGDLTISGNQPQHF.

The sample holds a few counts of this clonotype. The CDR3, as DNA: TGTGCCAGCAGTTTACAGGCGGCCTTCACTGAAGCTTTCTTT. Translation gives CASSLQAAFTEAFF. The rearrangement links TRBV28 to TRBJ1-1; D is uncertain. This CDR3 spans 14 amino acids. Germline-derived CDR1 and CDR2 are MDHEN and SYDVKM. Deletions cut 2 bases from V and 4 bases from J, with 11 bases between.

V and J are TRBV27 and TRBJ1-1; D uncertain. This CDR3 is 14 amino acids long. Germline-derived CDR1 and CDR2 are MNHEY and SMNVEV (reference sequence). V was pared by 3 bases and J by 4 bases, with 12 bases between. CDR3 sequence reads: CASSFGPDGTEAFF. As DNA, the CDR3 is TGTGCCAGCAGTTTTGGCCCGGACGGCACTGAAGCTTTCTTT.

This clonotype was observed once. One junction end does not reproduce the germline sequence, and a read error may be involved. This chain connects TRBV28 to TRBJ2-1, with 7 bases matching TRBD2. There are 14 residues in the CDR3. Per germline, CDR1 MDHEN and CDR2 SYDVKM. The CDR3: CVSSPSGVYNEQFF. In DNA, the CDR3 is TGTGTCAGCAGTCCGAGCGGGGTTTACAATGAGCAGTTCTTC.

This clonotype was detected many times. The V call is TRBV19, the J call TRBJ1-5; a weak D match, TRBD1 (6 bases). Germline CDR1 and CDR2: LNHDA and SQIVND (reference sequence). The CDR3 spans 13 residues. The V and J ends lost 3 bases and 7 bases respectively, with 10 bases between them. The DNA of the CDR3 is TGTGCCAGTAGTATCTCCGACAGGCAGCCCCAGCATTTT. This encodes CASSISDRQPQHF.

This clonotype was seen a few times. The chain recombines TRBV4-3 with TRBJ2-7, with D maybe TRBD1 (6 bases). Germline loops: CDR1 LGHNA, CDR2 YSLEER. This CDR3 contains 14 residues. Trimming shortened V by 4 bases and J by 1 base, and 11 bases separated the two germline ends. CDR3 loop: CASSLDRFSYEQYF. CDR3 sequence (DNA): TGCGCCAGCAGCCTGGACAGATTTTCCTACGAGCAGTACTTC.

V is TRBV29-1 and J is TRBJ2-3, with 9 bases that match TRBD2. Germline CDR1 and CDR2: SQVTM and ANQGSEA. CDR3 length: 12 amino acids. The ends lost 6 bases at V and 4 bases at J; junction bases unmatched: 2. Written as DNA, the CDR3 is TGCAGCGTGCGGGAGGGGCCAGATACGCAGTATTTT. Translation: CSVREGPDTQYF.

The chain employs TRBV12-3 or TRBV12-4 and TRBJ2-1; D unclear. This CDR3 contains 14 residues. Trimming shortened V by 5 bases and J by 0 bases, and 8 bases separated the two germline ends. The CDR3 region has the DNA TGTGCCAGCAGTCCAGGTAGCTCCTACAATGAGCAGTTCTTC. This translates into CASSPGSSYNEQFF.

The gene calls are TRBV7-2 and TRBJ2-7; D unresolved. The CDR3 runs 12 residues. Deletions cut 2 bases from V and 3 bases from J, with 5 bases between. CDR1 and CDR2 (germline): SGHTA, FQGNSA. CDR3 sequence reads: CASSLSLYEQYF. The CDR3 nucleotides read TGTGCCAGCAGCTTATCCCTCTACGAGCAGTACTTC.

There are many counts of this clonotype. The genes are TRBV5-1 and TRBJ1-3; 11 nucleotides line up with TRBD1. The CDR3 has 17 amino acids. V shed 0 bases and J 6 bases; nucleotides not matched to a gene: 8. The V gene's germline CDR1 is SGHRS and CDR2 YFSETQ. Written as DNA, the CDR3 is TGCGCCAGCAGCTTGGGGACAGGGGGCAGTCCTGAAAACACCATATATTTT. Its protein is CASSLGTGGSPENTIYF.

This clonotype was found many times. The chain has TRBV7-2 and TRBJ2-2; TRBD2 agrees at 11 bases. Trimming took 7 bases from V and 4 from J; bases not matched to a gene: 11. Per the germline V gene, CDR1 is SGHTA and CDR2 is FQGNSA. CDR3 length: 17 residues. In nucleotides, the CDR3 is TGTGCCAGCACCCCACTAGCGGGAGTGCGGGGCACCGGGGAGCTGTTTTTT. This translates into CASTPLAGVRGTGELFF.

This clonotype showed up many times. The chain has TRBV12-3 or TRBV12-4 and TRBJ2-2; 12 nucleotides agree with TRBD2. V gave up 7 bases and J gave up 5 bases; unmatched junction bases: 2. This CDR3 region has 14 residues. CDR3 in amino acids: CASKTSGRTGELFF. In nucleotides, the CDR3 is TGTGCCAGCAAGACTAGCGGGAGAACCGGGGAGCTGTTTTTT.

This clonotype was picked up many times. The rearrangement uses TRBV13 and TRBJ2-1; 12 nucleotides agree with TRBD2. This CDR3 has 18 amino acids. Germline V gene lookup returns CDR1 PRHDT and CDR2 FYEKMQ (reference sequence). With V trimmed by 0 bases and J by 7 bases, 10 bases remained unmatched. The CDR3 spells CASSLGRLAGGPGNEQFF. In nucleotides, the CDR3 is TGTGCCAGCAGCTTAGGCCGGCTAGCGGGAGGGCCAGGGAATGAGCAGTTCTTC.